The rows below give T cell receptor beta chains drawn from one sample of a study of graft-versus-host responses after intestinal transplantation. Profiled with immunoSEQ multiplex PCR; TCRdb holds only in-frame clones, not every one. The sample has over 45,000 clones, about 90% seen once. The sample here was PBMCs, taken 26 days after transplant. These receptors came from a human patient who received an intestinal transplant, so some T cells may come from the graft donor. The CDR3 runs from the conserved cysteine through the conserved F or W. A D gene is named only where the DNA matches it firmly. Size is omitted from some rows. Given values are once, few, many or a class for expanded clones.

J gene	V gene	clone size	D gene	CDR3 DNA	CDR3 protein
TRBJ1-4	TRBV10-2	few	TRBD1	TGCGCCAGCTCGACCGGGACAGGGAATGAAAAACTGTTTTTT	CASSTGTGNEKLFF
TRBJ2-7	TRBV4-1	NA	TRBD1	TGCGCCAGCAGCCAAGTAGGACAGGGATCTGGCGAGCAGTACTTC	CASSQVGQGSGEQYF
TRBJ2-2	TRBV7-6	NA	TRBD1	TGTGCCAGCAGCTTCCCTCGGGGACCCGGACAGGGAACGGACACCGGGGAGCTGTTTTTT	CASSFPRGPGQGTDTGELFF
TRBJ2-2	TRBV9	NA	TRBD1	TGTGCCAGCAGCGTACCCGCGACAGGGGGCAACACCGGGGAGCTGTTTTTT	CASSVPATGGNTGELFF
TRBJ1-4	TRBV5-1	NA	TRBD1	TGCGCCAGCCGGACGACAGGGGCAACTAATGAAAAACTGTTTTTT	CASRTTGATNEKLFF
TRBJ1-1	TRBV6-5	NA	NA	TGTGCCAGCAGTTACTCTCGGAGAGGGACTGAAGCTTTCTTT	CASSYSRRGTEAFF
TRBJ2-3	TRBV5-1	NA	TRBD2	TGCGCCAGCACCCTAGCGGGGGGCACAGATACGCAGTATTTT	CASTLAGGTDTQYF
TRBJ1-1	TRBV6-5	NA	NA	TGTGCCAGCAAGCCAGCGATGAACACTGAAGCTTTCTTT	CASKPAMNTEAFF
TRBJ2-3	TRBV7-6	once	TRBD1	TGTGCCAGCAGCGGAGGGACAGGGGTCAGCACAGATACGCAGTATTTT	CASSGGTGVSTDTQYF
TRBJ2-5	TRBV27	NA	NA	TGTGCCAGCAGTTCCCTGAGGGAGCGGGAGACCCAGTACTTC	CASSSLRERETQYF
TRBJ1-2	TRBV28	NA	NA	TGTGCCAGCAGTCGTGACCGGGAAGACAATCATGGCTACACCTTC	CASSRDREDNHGYTF
TRBJ2-2	TRBV27	NA	TRBD2	TGTGCCAGCAGTTTAGGGACTAGCCCCGGGGAGCTGTTTTTT	CASSLGTSPGELFF
TRBJ1-5	TRBV19	NA	NA	TGTGCCAGTAGTATCCCTTTTGGTGAGGGTGGGAATCAGCCCCAGCATTTT	CASSIPFGEGGNQPQHF
TRBJ2-5	TRBV4-1	NA	NA	TGCGCCAGCAGCCAAGGAGTCGGAGAGACCCAGTACTTC	CASSQGVGETQYF
TRBJ1-1	TRBV19	NA	TRBD1	TGTGCCAGTAGTCGGGGGACAGGGGGTATCGGCACTGAAGCTTTCTTT	CASSRGTGGIGTEAFF
TRBJ2-3	TRBV11-2	NA	TRBD1	TGTGCCAGCAGCTTAGATCCCCCCCTCCAGGGGGAATCTAGCACAGATACGCAGTATTTT	CASSLDPPLQGESSTDTQYF
TRBJ1-1	TRBV7-7	NA	TRBD1	TGTGCTAGCAGCCCGCTCACAGGGGTGAACACTGAAGCTTTCTTT	CASSPLTGVNTEAFF
TRBJ2-1	TRBV7-8	NA	TRBD2	TGTGCCAGCAGCTTAGTCTGGCGGGGGGGCACCTACAATGAGCAGTTCTTC	CASSLVWRGGTYNEQFF
TRBJ1-2	TRBV10-3	NA	TRBD1	TGTGCCATCACCAGAAGCCGGGACAGGGATGGCTACACCTTC	CAITRSRDRDGYTF
TRBJ1-6	TRBV10-3	NA	TRBD1	TGTGCCACCCGGCCGGGACAGCCTAGCTCCTATAATTCACCCCTCCACTTT	CATRPGQPSSYNSPLHF
TRBJ2-2	TRBV19	NA	NA	TGTGCCAGTAGAGGACTGGCTAACACCGGGGAGCTGTTTTTT	CASRGLANTGELFF
TRBJ2-7	TRBV2	NA	NA	TGTGCCAGCAGTGACCGGCGGGAACTACTGCTGGAGCAGTACTTC	CASSDRRELLLEQYF
TRBJ1-4	TRBV28	NA	NA	TGTGCCAGCCGGGGGACTAATGAAAAACTGTTTTTT	CASRGTNEKLFF
TRBJ2-2	TRBV19	NA	NA	TGTGCCAGTAGTACTCCCGGGGAGCTGTTTTTT	CASSTPGELFF
TRBJ1-5	TRBV27	NA	TRBD1	TGTGCCAGCAGTTCAGGGGGCTGGCTAAATCAGCCCCAGCATTTT	CASSSGGWLNQPQHF
TRBJ1-2	TRBV7-6	NA	NA	TGTGCCAGCAGCTTTATGGAGGGGTCGGCGCTCAGACCTTATGGCTACACCTTC	CASSFMEGSALRPYGYTF
TRBJ1-2	TRBV27	NA	NA	TGTGCCAGCAGTTTATGGGCAGGGAAGGATGGCTACACCTTC	CASSLWAGKDGYTF
TRBJ2-5	TRBV9	NA	NA	TGTGCCAGCAGCGTAGGGGGGAGGGAGACCCAGTACTTC	CASSVGGRETQYF
TRBJ1-4	TRBV19	NA	TRBD1	TGTGCCAGTAGTACCGAACCCCCGGGACAGACTAATGAAAAACTGTTTTTT	CASSTEPPGQTNEKLFF
TRBJ2-2	TRBV4-1	NA	NA	TGCGCCAGCAGCCCCTTAAGCGCCGGGGAGCTGTTTTTT	CASSPLSAGELFF
TRBJ2-5	TRBV11-2	NA	TRBD1	TGTGCCAGCAGCTCCGGGACAGGGGGAAATCTAGAGACCCAGTACTTC	CASSSGTGGNLETQYF
TRBJ2-7	TRBV7-8	NA	NA	TGTGCCAGCAGCTTATTTGGGGCCCCCTACGAGCAGTACTTC	CASSLFGAPYEQYF
TRBJ2-5	TRBV28	NA	NA	TGTGCCAGCTCAGGACAGGGAGGGGAGACCCAGTACTTC	CASSGQGGETQYF
TRBJ2-1	TRBV28	NA	TRBD1	TGTGCCAGCAGTCCCTTGGGACAGGGGGTGCGGGCGAGCTCCTACAATGAGCAGTTCTTC	CASSPLGQGVRASSYNEQFF
TRBJ2-7	TRBV6-5	NA	TRBD1	TGTGCCAGCAGAGCCGGGACAGGACAATACTACGAGCAGTACTTC	CASRAGTGQYYEQYF
TRBJ2-3	TRBV7-2	NA	NA	TGTGCCAGCAGCCTCGGACTTGTCACAGATACGCAGTATTTT	CASSLGLVTDTQYF
TRBJ1-1	TRBV7-6	NA	NA	TGTGCCAGCAGCTTAAGTGGCAGCACTGAAGCTTTCTTT	CASSLSGSTEAFF
TRBJ1-2	TRBV5-1	NA	TRBD1	TGCGCCAGCAGCTTGGCGGGACAGCGGATCTATGGCTACACCTTC	CASSLAGQRIYGYTF
TRBJ1-1	TRBV25-1	NA	NA	TGTGCCAGCGGGGGGGGGCTGGGAGCTTTCTTT	CASGGGLGAFF
TRBJ2-1	TRBV2	medium-sized	TRBD1	TGTGCCAGCCAAGGGGGCAGGGTAGCCTACAATGAGCAGTTCTTC	CASQGGRVAYNEQFF
TRBJ1-1	TRBV7-8	NA	NA	TGTGCCAGCAGCTTAGGACAGGCCCTCATGAACACTGAAGCTTTCTTT	CASSLGQALMNTEAFF
TRBJ2-3	TRBV30	NA	TRBD2	TGTGCCTGGGAGACTAGCGGGGGATCGGGTACGCAGTATTTT	CAWETSGGSGTQYF
TRBJ1-1	TRBV27	NA	TRBD1	TGTGCCGGCAGTTTATCACAGGGGGTAGGCTCCACTGAAGCTTTCTTT	CAGSLSQGVGSTEAFF
TRBJ1-1	TRBV6-1	NA	NA	TGTGCCAGCAGTGAAAGGTTCGACAGGCCTGAAGCTTTCTTT	CASSERFDRPEAFF
TRBJ2-5	TRBV18	NA	TRBD1	TGTGCCAGCTCACCTTTGGCAGGGGGTAACCCGTCAACGGAGACCCAGTACTTC	CASSPLAGGNPSTETQYF
TRBJ1-5	TRBV28	NA	TRBD1	TGTGCCAGCAGCCCCGGACAGGGGGGCCCTCCCCCTCGTCAGCCCCAGCATTTT	CASSPGQGGPPPRQPQHF
TRBJ2-3	TRBV7-3	NA	TRBD2	TGTGCCAGCAGCTTACTAGGCAGCGGGGGTACAGATACGCAGTATTTT	CASSLLGSGGTDTQYF
TRBJ2-2	TRBV28	few	NA	TGTGCCAGCACCTATCAGGGCAGCTCTAAATACACCGGGGAGCTGTTTTTT	CASTYQGSSKYTGELFF
TRBJ2-3	TRBV2	NA	TRBD1	TGTGCCAGCAAGGAAGGGGGCAACACAGATACGCAGTATTTT	CASKEGGNTDTQYF
TRBJ1-2	TRBV5-6	NA	NA	TGTGCCAGCAGCCGCACCCCGGGGAACTATGGCTACACCTTC	CASSRTPGNYGYTF
TRBJ2-4	TRBV2	NA	NA	TGTGCCAGCAAAGGAGAGGCGGACATTCAGTACTTC	CASKGEADIQYF
TRBJ2-1	TRBV5-1	NA	TRBD1	TGCGCCAGCAGCCACCCTCCGACAGGGGGGCCCGTTCCGGAGCAGTTCTTC	CASSHPPTGGPVPEQFF
TRBJ2-6	TRBV2	NA	NA	TGTGCCAGCAGTCGTCTTCTTGTGCTAACTGGGGCCAACGTCCTGACTTTC	CASSRLLVLTGANVLTF
TRBJ1-1	TRBV6-1	NA	NA	TGTGCCAGCAGTAATTTCATGAACACTGAAGCTTTCTTT	CASSNFMNTEAFF